This TCR beta chain was recovered during a study of control samples from healthy donors and cancer patients. Sequencing was performed with immunoSEQ multiplex PCR; in TCRdb, only in-frame clones are kept and a portion is missing. This sample's clone table lists about 210,000 clones. The CDR3 contains 16 residues. Germline CDR1 PRHDT, CDR2 FYEKMQ (reference sequence). V shed 7 bases and J shed 3 bases, with 19 bases lying between them. Source material: blood. The receptor's source is a woman aged 25-40 years in good health. The gene calls are TRBV13 and TRBJ1-3, with D perhaps TRBD1 (6 bases). The CDR3 DNA is TGTGCCAGCACCGAAACAGGGCCCCTACTTGGAAACACCATATATTTT. Its translation: CASTETGPLLGNTIYF.